This T cell receptor (beta chain) was observed in a study of T cell responses to AZD1222 COVID-19 vaccine. The trim removed 5 bases at V and 2 bases at J, leaving 4 bases unmatched. Germline lookup yields CDR1 LNHDA and CDR2 SQIVND (reference sequence). The CDR3 sequence is 14 residues long. The protocol was immunoSEQ multiplex PCR, while the TCRdb copy is restricted to in-frame clones and leaves out a portion. The sample has approximately 170,000 clones, around 90% seen once. The clonotype comes from an adult in good health. The chain carries TRBV19 and TRBJ2-7, with 9 nucleotides matching TRBD1. The material was peripheral blood, obtained on day 0 of AZD1222 vaccination. The chain's CDR3 is CASSPGTGPYEQYF. The DNA of the CDR3 is TGTGCCAGTAGTCCCGGGACAGGGCCCTACGAGCAGTACTTC.